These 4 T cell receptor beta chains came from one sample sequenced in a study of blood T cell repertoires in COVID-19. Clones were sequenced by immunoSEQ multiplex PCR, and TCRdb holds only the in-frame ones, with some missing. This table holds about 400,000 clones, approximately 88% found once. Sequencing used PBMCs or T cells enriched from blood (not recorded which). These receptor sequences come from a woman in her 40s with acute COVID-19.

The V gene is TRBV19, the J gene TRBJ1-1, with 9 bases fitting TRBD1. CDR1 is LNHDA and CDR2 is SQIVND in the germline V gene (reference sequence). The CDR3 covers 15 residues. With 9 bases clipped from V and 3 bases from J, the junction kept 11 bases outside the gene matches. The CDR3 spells CASGGQGSRDTEAFF. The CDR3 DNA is TGTGCCAGCGGGGGACAGGGTTCCCGGGACACTGAAGCTTTCTTT.

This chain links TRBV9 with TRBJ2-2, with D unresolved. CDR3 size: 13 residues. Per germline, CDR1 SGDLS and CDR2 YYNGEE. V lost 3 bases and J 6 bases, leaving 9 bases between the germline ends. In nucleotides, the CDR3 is TGTGCCAGCAGCGGTGTCATCCCCGGGGAGCTGTTTTTT. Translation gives CASSGVIPGELFF.

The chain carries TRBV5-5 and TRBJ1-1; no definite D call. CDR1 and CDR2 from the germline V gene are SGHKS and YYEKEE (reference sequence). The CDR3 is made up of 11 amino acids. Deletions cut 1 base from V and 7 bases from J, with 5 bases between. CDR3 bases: TGTGCCAGCAGCTTGTCCTTTGAAGCTTTCTTT. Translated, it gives CASSLSFEAFF. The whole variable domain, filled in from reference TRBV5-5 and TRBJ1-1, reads DAGVTQSPTHLIKTRGQQVTLRCSPISGHKSVSWYQQVLGQGPQFIFQYYEKEERGRGNFPDRFSARQFPNYSSELNVNALLLGDSALYLCASSLSFEAFFGQGTRLTVV.

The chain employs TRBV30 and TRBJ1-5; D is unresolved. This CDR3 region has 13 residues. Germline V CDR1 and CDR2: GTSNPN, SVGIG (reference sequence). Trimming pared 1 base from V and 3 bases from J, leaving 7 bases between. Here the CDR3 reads CAWSASVNQPQHF. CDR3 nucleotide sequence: TGTGCCTGGAGTGCGTCGGTCAATCAGCCCCAGCATTTT.